Listed here are 23 T cell receptor beta chains from one sample, sequenced in a study of control samples from healthy donors and cancer patients. Only in-frame clones appear in the TCRdb table, and some are missing; sequencing was by immunoSEQ multiplex PCR. The sample contains about 140,000 clones, 94% of which appear only once. The sample taken for sequencing was blood. All receptors come from a middle-aged man in good health.

In DNA form, the CDR3 reads TGTGCCAGCAGTCTTTCACGGGAGCAGTACTTC. It codes for CASSLSREQYF. The chain uses TRBV6-5 and TRBJ2-7, with D uncertain. The germline CDR1 and CDR2 sequences are MNHEY and SVGAGI. V dropped 5 bases and J dropped 7 bases, with 9 bases sitting between them. The CDR3 totals 11 residues.

CDR3 nucleotide sequence: TGTGCCAGCGGCCTTCGACAGGGTAGTACCTATGGCTACACCTTC. Its translation: CASGLRQGSTYGYTF. The V and J genes are TRBV6-5 and TRBJ1-2; 7 bases line up with TRBD1. The germline CDR1 and CDR2 sequences are MNHEY and SVGAGI. V was clipped by 8 bases and J by 4 bases; unmatched bases: 13. The CDR3 runs 15 residues.

DNA of the CDR3: TGTGCCAGCAGCCCCGGACTAGCGGGAGGCACCGGGGAGCTGTTTTTT. This gives the protein CASSPGLAGGTGELFF. The chain links TRBV9 to TRBJ2-2; TRBD2 agrees at 14 bases. V was pared by 4 bases and J by 4 bases, with 3 bases of the junction left unmatched. The CDR3 contains 16 residues. Per germline, CDR1 SGDLS and CDR2 YYNGEE. The full variable domain, completed using reference TRBV9 and TRBJ2-2, is DSGVTQTPKHLITATGQRVTLRCSPRSGDLSVYWYQQSLDQGLQFLIQYYNGEERAKGNILERFSAQQFPDLHSELNLSSLELGDSALYFCASSPGLAGGTGELFFGEGSRLTVL.

The V call is TRBV7-9, the J call TRBJ1-2; no reliable D call. Germline lookup yields CDR1 SEHNR and CDR2 FQNEAQ (reference sequence). This CDR3 contains 14 residues. Trimming left V 4 bases short and J 7 bases short, with 16 bases between. The CDR3: CASSSEVPTSGYTF. CDR3 coding DNA: TGTGCCAGCAGCTCCGAGGTCCCGACCAGTGGCTACACCTTC.

V gene TRBV30 combines with J gene TRBJ1-5, with TRBD1 as a possible D gene (6 bases). CDR3 length: 14 amino acids. Trimming took 3 bases from V and 5 from J, leaving 14 bases between them. Germline CDR1 is GTSNPN and CDR2 is SVGIG (reference sequence). The CDR3 sequence: CAWSIGTQYQPQHF. DNA for the CDR3: TGTGCCTGGAGCATCGGGACACAGTATCAGCCCCAGCATTTT. Based on the CDR3 plus reference TRBV30 and TRBJ1-5, the full variable domain is SQTIHQWPATLVQPVGSPLSLECTVEGTSNPNLYWYRQAAGRGLQLLFYSVGIGQISSEVPQNLSASRPQDRQFILSSKKLLLSDSGFYLCAWSIGTQYQPQHFGDGTRLSIL.

This clone was recorded once. The rearrangement links TRBV4-2 to TRBJ2-7; D is unclear. The CDR3 consists of 14 residues. CDR1 and CDR2 (germline): LGHNA, YNFKEQ. V lost 1 base, J lost 3 bases, and 10 bases lay in between. The CDR3 bases are TGTGCCAGCAGCCAAGTTATAGGAAACTACGAGCAGTACTTC. This sequence encodes CASSQVIGNYEQYF.

This chain links TRBV2 with TRBJ2-3, with TRBD2 matching 8 bases. The germline gives CDR1 SNHLY, CDR2 FYNNEI. The CDR3 has 17 amino acids. With 3 bases clipped from V and 0 bases from J, the junction kept 8 bases outside the gene matches. The CDR3 spells CASSDAPSGQSTDTQYF. The CDR3 DNA is TGTGCCAGCAGTGATGCCCCTAGCGGGCAAAGCACAGATACGCAGTATTTT.

V is TRBV2 and J is TRBJ2-2; D assignment may be TRBD1 or TRBD2 (6 bases each). The V end was cut by 5 bases, the J end by 4 bases, with 14 bases between. CDR3 length equals 15 residues. The germline V gene encodes CDR1 SNHLY and CDR2 FYNNEI. The chain's CDR3 is CASSLGGRGTGELFF. Written as DNA, the CDR3 is TGTGCCAGCAGTCTGGGGGGCCGTGGCACCGGGGAGCTGTTTTTT.

The rearrangement joins TRBV5-8 to TRBJ1-1; no definite D call. The CDR3 is 17 amino acids. The V gene lost 0 bases and the J gene lost 0 bases, with 15 bases spanning the gap. Germline CDR1 reads SGHTS; CDR2 reads YDEGEE. CDR3 protein: CASSLAGQLVMNTEAFF. The CDR3 DNA sequence: TGTGCCAGCAGCTTGGCCGGGCAGCTCGTAATGAACACTGAAGCTTTCTTT.

V usage is TRBV28 and J usage is TRBJ1-2; the D is unclear. Germline values: CDR1 MDHEN, CDR2 SYDVKM. The CDR3 length is 13 residues. The V gene lost 2 bases and the J gene lost 0 bases, with 4 bases spanning the gap. In DNA form, the CDR3 reads TGTGCCAGCAGTTTAGTCCCTAACTATGGCTACACCTTC. This translates into CASSLVPNYGYTF.

This rearrangement joins TRBV5-6 to TRBJ2-7, with 7 bases aligning to TRBD1. This CDR3 is 17 amino acids long. Germline assignment: CDR1 SGHDT and CDR2 YYEEEE. V trimming: 0 bases; J trimming: 3 bases; junction bases outside the gene matches: 12. The CDR3 loop is CASSLVGSEGAGYEQYF. As DNA, the CDR3 is TGTGCCAGCAGCTTGGTTGGGTCTGAGGGGGCTGGCTACGAGCAGTACTTC.

The sample holds a few counts of this clone. The genes are TRBV11-2 and TRBJ2-1, with D uncertain. The germline CDR1 and CDR2 sequences are SGHAT and FQNNGV. V lost 1 base and J 4 bases, leaving 5 bases between the germline ends. This CDR3 has 13 amino acids. The CDR3 coding sequence is TGTGCCAGCAGCTTAGTCCTTTACAATGAGCAGTTCTTC. This encodes CASSLVLYNEQFF.

This rearrangement joins TRBV14 to TRBJ1-1, with D unclear. Germline CDR1 and CDR2: SGHDN and FVKESK. The ends were cut back, 1 base at V and 0 bases at J, with 6 bases in the middle. The CDR3 runs to 14 residues. The CDR3 region is CASSQALLNTEAFF. CDR3 nucleotide sequence: TGTGCCAGCAGCCAAGCTCTCTTGAACACTGAAGCTTTCTTT.

This clone was detected a few times. The chain uses TRBV6-5 and TRBJ1-2; D not resolved. CDR3 length: 14 amino acids. Trimming pared 5 bases from V and 6 bases from J, leaving 16 bases between. Looked up from germline, CDR1 is MNHEY and CDR2 is SVGAGI. The CDR3 protein is CASSHSGRSDGYTF. The CDR3 bases are TGTGCCAGCAGTCACAGCGGAAGGTCTGATGGCTACACCTTC.

The rearrangement joins TRBV6-5 to TRBJ1-4; D is possibly TRBD1 (5 bases). Per the germline V gene, CDR1 is MNHEY and CDR2 is SVGAGI. The CDR3 runs 15 residues. V dropped 5 bases and J dropped 1 base, with 11 bases sitting between them. CDR3 loop: CASSPSGGTNEKLFF. CDR3 DNA sequence: TGTGCCAGCAGTCCGTCCGGGGGAACTAATGAAAAACTGTTTTTT.

The V gene is TRBV7-2, the J gene TRBJ2-1; D is uncertain. Germline V lookup: CDR1 SGHTA, CDR2 FQGNSA. The V and J ends lost 1 base and 4 bases respectively, with 5 bases between them. The CDR3 runs to 13 residues. CDR3 in DNA: TGTGCCAGCAGCTTAGTAGGTTACAATGAGCAGTTCTTC. It encodes CASSLVGYNEQFF.

The DNA of the CDR3 is TGTGCCAGCAGCGTTCCGGGACAGGGTGACACGGCCAAAAACATTCAGTACTTC. This codes for CASSVPGQGDTAKNIQYF. This rearrangement joins TRBV9 to TRBJ2-4; TRBD1 matches at 9 bases. Germline V gives CDR1 SGDLS, CDR2 YYNGEE. This CDR3 has 18 residues. V shed 2 bases and J 1 base; nucleotides not matched to a gene: 10.

The genes are TRBV11-2 and TRBJ2-2, with TRBD1 matching over 8 bases. With 8 bases clipped from V and 3 bases from J, the junction kept 8 bases outside the gene matches. The CDR3 consists of 15 residues. Germline CDR1 and CDR2: SGHAT and FQNNGV. For the CDR3, the DNA is TGTGCCAGCTCCCAGACAGGGGCTTACACCGGGGAGCTGTTTTTT. Translated, it gives CASSQTGAYTGELFF.

J is TRBJ1-3 and V is TRBV12-5; D possibly corresponds to TRBD1 (6 bases). The V end lost 5 bases, the J end lost 4 bases, and 18 bases lay between the germline ends. CDR3 length: 16 residues. Looked up from germline, CDR1 is LGHNT and CDR2 is FRNRAP. CDR3 bases: TGTGCTAGTGGTCCCACAGGGAGTATGACGGGAAACACCATATATTTT. As protein: CASGPTGSMTGNTIYF.

The chain couples TRBV5-1 to TRBJ1-6; 9 bases match TRBD1. Germline V gene lookup returns CDR1 SGHRS and CDR2 YFSETQ. CDR3 size: 17 residues. Losses at the gene ends were 0 bases for V and 4 bases for J; bases not matched to a gene: 5. The CDR3 sequence is CASSLAVDRGYNSPLHF. CDR3 coding DNA: TGCGCCAGCAGCTTGGCCGTGGACAGGGGTTATAATTCACCCCTCCACTTT.

The chain joins TRBV5-5 to TRBJ1-1, with 10 positions matching TRBD1. This CDR3 contains 16 residues. V lost 1 base, J lost 5 bases, and 8 bases stayed unmatched. Germline CDR1 is SGHKS and CDR2 is YYEKEE (reference sequence). In DNA, the CDR3 is TGTGCCAGCAGCTTGACCCCGGGACAGGGGTGGACTGAAGCTTTCTTT. Its protein is CASSLTPGQGWTEAFF.

The chain links TRBV7-9 to TRBJ1-4, with D possibly being TRBD1 (6 bases). The V end was cut by 4 bases, the J end by 2 bases, with 14 bases between. CDR1 is SEHNR, CDR2 FQNEAQ, per germline (reference sequence). The CDR3 is 16 residues long. CDR3 in DNA: TGTGCCAGCAGCTCGGCAACAGGGAGGACTAATGAAAAACTGTTTTTT. Translated, it gives CASSSATGRTNEKLFF.

V gene TRBV18 combines with J gene TRBJ1-1, with 7 positions matching TRBD1. Germline lookup yields CDR1 KGHSH and CDR2 LQKENI. The CDR3 sequence is 13 residues long. V lost 6 bases and J lost 4; bases outside the gene matches: 5. The DNA for the CDR3 is TGTGCCAGCTCCACGAACAGGGGCACTGAAGCTTTCTTT. Protein sequence: CASSTNRGTEAFF.